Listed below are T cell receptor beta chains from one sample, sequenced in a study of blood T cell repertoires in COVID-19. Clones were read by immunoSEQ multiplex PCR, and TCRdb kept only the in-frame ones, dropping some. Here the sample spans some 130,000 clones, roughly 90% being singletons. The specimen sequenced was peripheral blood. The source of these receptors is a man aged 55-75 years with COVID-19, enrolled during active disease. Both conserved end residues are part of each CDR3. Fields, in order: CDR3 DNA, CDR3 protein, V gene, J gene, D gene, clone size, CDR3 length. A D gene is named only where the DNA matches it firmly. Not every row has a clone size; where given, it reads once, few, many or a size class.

DNA: TGTGCCAGCTACCGGGACAGGCCAACTCGGTACTATGGCTACACCTTC
CDR3: CASYRDRPTRYYGYTF
V: TRBV18
J: TRBJ1-2
D: TRBD1
size: NA
length: 16

DNA: TGTGCCACTAGACAGGCCATTAATGAAAAACTGTTTTTT
CDR3: CATRQAINEKLFF
V: TRBV10-3
J: TRBJ1-4
D: NA
size: NA
length: 13

DNA: TGTGCCAGTAGTAGCGGGAGAGGCGAGCAGTACTTC
CDR3: CASSSGRGEQYF
V: TRBV19
J: TRBJ2-7
D: TRBD2
size: NA
length: 12

DNA: TGTGCCAGCAGCGTAGGGCTAGCGGGGGAGGAGACCCAGTACTTC
CDR3: CASSVGLAGEETQYF
V: TRBV9
J: TRBJ2-5
D: TRBD2
size: NA
length: 15

DNA: TGCGCCAGCAGCTTGGCGCGGAACTCCTACAATGAGCAGTTCTTC
CDR3: CASSLARNSYNEQFF
V: TRBV5-1
J: TRBJ2-1
D: NA
size: NA
length: 15

DNA: TGTGCCAGTAGTATAAACATCGGAAACACCATATATTTT
CDR3: CASSINIGNTIYF
V: TRBV19
J: TRBJ1-3
D: NA
size: NA
length: 13

DNA: TGTGCCAGCAGTGACGCCAGGGGGCCCTACAATGAGCAGTTCTTC
CDR3: CASSDARGPYNEQFF
V: TRBV25-1
J: TRBJ2-1
D: TRBD1
size: NA
length: 15

DNA: TGTGCCAGTAGTATAGGGCGGGAGAGCTCCTACGAGCAGTACTTC
CDR3: CASSIGRESSYEQYF
V: TRBV19
J: TRBJ2-7
D: TRBD2
size: NA
length: 15

DNA: TGCGCCAGCAGCTTGCCCTCTCAGGGGGCGGGAGAAAAACTGTTTTTT
CDR3: CASSLPSQGAGEKLFF
V: TRBV5-1
J: TRBJ1-4
D: TRBD1
size: NA
length: 16

DNA: TGTGCCAGCAGCTTATTAATACAGGGGGCTTCACCCCTCCACTTT
CDR3: CASSLLIQGASPLHF
V: TRBV7-2
J: TRBJ1-6
D: TRBD1
size: NA
length: 15

DNA: TGTGCCAGCAGTGAATTAGAATGGGGGGGAATCGGCGAGACCCAGTACTTC
CDR3: CASSELEWGGIGETQYF
V: TRBV25-1
J: TRBJ2-5
D: TRBD2
size: NA
length: 17

DNA: TGTGCCAGCAGTGATCCAGGGGGCGGTAACTATGGCTACACCTTC
CDR3: CASSDPGGGNYGYTF
V: TRBV6-1
J: TRBJ1-2
D: TRBD1
size: NA
length: 15

DNA: TGTGCCAGCAGCTTCACGGGTCTCGTCGGGGAGCTGTTTTTT
CDR3: CASSFTGLVGELFF
V: TRBV13
J: TRBJ2-2
D: NA
size: NA
length: 14

DNA: TGTGCCAGCAGCGCAACAGATACAAATTCACCCCTCCACTTT
CDR3: CASSATDTNSPLHF
V: TRBV9
J: TRBJ1-6
D: NA
size: NA
length: 14

DNA: TGTGCCAGCATGAGGATAGATGACAATGAGCAGTTCTTC
CDR3: CASMRIDDNEQFF
V: TRBV2
J: TRBJ2-1
D: NA
size: NA
length: 13

DNA: TGTGCCACCAGTGATTTGTCGGGACAGGGGGCGGGCACCGGGGAGCTGTTTTTT
CDR3: CATSDLSGQGAGTGELFF
V: TRBV24-1
J: TRBJ2-2
D: TRBD1
size: once
length: 18

DNA: TGTGCCACCCTCGATTCGGGAGAGGAGCAGTTCTTC
CDR3: CATLDSGEEQFF
V: TRBV12-3/TRBV12-4
J: TRBJ2-1
D: NA
size: NA
length: 12

DNA: TGTGCCAGCAGTACCCTGGGGGCGATCTATGGCTACACCTTC
CDR3: CASSTLGAIYGYTF
V: TRBV28
J: TRBJ1-2
D: NA
size: NA
length: 14

DNA: TGTGCCAGCAGCTTCTCAGGTACCTACGAGCAGTACTTC
CDR3: CASSFSGTYEQYF
V: TRBV5-6
J: TRBJ2-7
D: NA
size: NA
length: 13

DNA: TGTGCCAGCAGCTTGGCAGGGGAAGATTGGGCTTTCTTT
CDR3: CASSLAGEDWAFF
V: TRBV11-2
J: TRBJ1-1
D: NA
size: NA
length: 13

DNA: TGTGCCAGCAGTCCCACTTTGGGACAGGTTAGCACAGATACGCAGTATTTT
CDR3: CASSPTLGQVSTDTQYF
V: TRBV25-1
J: TRBJ2-3
D: TRBD1
size: NA
length: 17

DNA: TGTGCCAGCAGCCTGACAGCGGGAGGGGACACCGGGGAGCTGTTTTTT
CDR3: CASSLTAGGDTGELFF
V: TRBV5-4
J: TRBJ2-2
D: TRBD2
size: many
length: 16

DNA: TGCGCCAGCAGCCAAGTTCTAACAGGGACTAACTATGGCTACACCTTC
CDR3: CASSQVLTGTNYGYTF
V: TRBV4-1
J: TRBJ1-2
D: NA
size: few
length: 16

DNA: TGTGCCAGCTCACCGCTAGCGCAAAGCTCCTACAATGAGCAGTTCTTC
CDR3: CASSPLAQSSYNEQFF
V: TRBV18
J: TRBJ2-1
D: NA
size: NA
length: 16

DNA: TGTGCCAGCAGTTCATCCCAATCAGGGGGCGCCTACGAGCAGTACTTC
CDR3: CASSSSQSGGAYEQYF
V: TRBV28
J: TRBJ2-7
D: TRBD1
size: NA
length: 16

DNA: TGTGCCAGCAGTGGACTAGCGGGAGGAGGGGGTTACGAGCAGTACTTC
CDR3: CASSGLAGGGGYEQYF
V: TRBV28
J: TRBJ2-7
D: TRBD2
size: NA
length: 16

DNA: TGTGCCAGCAGCGCCGCAGGGGGCACTGAAGCTTTCTTT
CDR3: CASSAAGGTEAFF
V: TRBV7-9
J: TRBJ1-1
D: TRBD1
size: NA
length: 13

DNA: TGTGCCAGCAGTTTTAACAGGGGCACGGACTTC
CDR3: CASSFNRGTDF
V: TRBV28
J: TRBJ2-4
D: TRBD1
size: NA
length: 11

DNA: TGTGCCAGCAGCGCGGGACGGAACACCGGGGAGCTGTTTTTT
CDR3: CASSAGRNTGELFF
V: TRBV11-3
J: TRBJ2-2
D: NA
size: NA
length: 14

DNA: TGTGCCAGCAGCCCAGGGGGCCGGGGCACTGAAGCTTTCTTT
CDR3: CASSPGGRGTEAFF
V: TRBV5-6
J: TRBJ1-1
D: TRBD1
size: NA
length: 14

DNA: TGTGCCAGCAGTGTAGAAGGGGTTCATGGAAACACCATATATTTT
CDR3: CASSVEGVHGNTIYF
V: TRBV2
J: TRBJ1-3
D: NA
size: NA
length: 15

DNA: TGTGCCAGTAGCCGACAGGGGTGGAACACTGAAGCTTTCTTT
CDR3: CASSRQGWNTEAFF
V: TRBV19
J: TRBJ1-1
D: TRBD1
size: NA
length: 14

DNA: TGTGCCAGCAGCTGGGAGTACAGGGTTGGTGGCACTGAAGCTTTCTTT
CDR3: CASSWEYRVGGTEAFF
V: TRBV11-2
J: TRBJ1-1
D: NA
size: NA
length: 16

DNA: TGTGCCAGCAGCCCAGGGACAGGGGACGGAAACACCATATATTTT
CDR3: CASSPGTGDGNTIYF
V: TRBV7-2
J: TRBJ1-3
D: TRBD1
size: NA
length: 15

DNA: TGTGCCAGCAGTTTCCTCGTGGACAGTTCCTACGAGCAGTACTTC
CDR3: CASSFLVDSSYEQYF
V: TRBV27
J: TRBJ2-7
D: NA
size: NA
length: 15

DNA: TGTGCCAGCAGCCTGGACAGGGTGTTCCCTGAAAAACTGTTTTTT
CDR3: CASSLDRVFPEKLFF
V: TRBV5-8
J: TRBJ1-4
D: TRBD1
size: NA
length: 15

DNA: TGTGCCAGCAGCTTAACTTGGCAGGACTATGGCTACACCTTC
CDR3: CASSLTWQDYGYTF
V: TRBV7-9
J: TRBJ1-2
D: NA
size: NA
length: 14

DNA: TGTGCCAGCAGCCCCGCAGGGGGTAATGAAAAACTGTTTTTT
CDR3: CASSPAGGNEKLFF
V: TRBV4-2
J: TRBJ1-4
D: TRBD1
size: NA
length: 14

DNA: TGTGCCAGCAGCCCTAAGGAGGGGATGAACACTGAAGCTTTCTTT
CDR3: CASSPKEGMNTEAFF
V: TRBV5-4
J: TRBJ1-1
D: NA
size: NA
length: 15

DNA: TGTGCCACCAGCCGCCGGACTAGCGGGGAACGGCGTACAGGTGAGCAGTTCTTC
CDR3: CATSRRTSGERRTGEQFF
V: TRBV15
J: TRBJ2-1
D: TRBD2
size: NA
length: 18

DNA: TGTGCCAGCAGTTACTCTACCGGAGTTGTCTATGGCTACACCTTC
CDR3: CASSYSTGVVYGYTF
V: TRBV6-5
J: TRBJ1-2
D: NA
size: once
length: 15

DNA: TGTGCCAGTAGTATAACGGGGAACACTGAAGCTTTCTTT
CDR3: CASSITGNTEAFF
V: TRBV19
J: TRBJ1-1
D: NA
size: NA
length: 13

DNA: TGTGCCAGCTCGGGACAGGGGAATTCACCCCTCCACTTT
CDR3: CASSGQGNSPLHF
V: TRBV18
J: TRBJ1-6
D: TRBD1
size: NA
length: 13